This TCR beta chain was sequenced during a study of blood T cell repertoires in COVID-19. Overall study context: The United States, Italy and Spain supplied acute and convalescent COVID-19 samples.

The trim removed 5 bases at V and 0 bases at J, leaving 4 bases unmatched. From germline, CDR1 is KGHSH and CDR2 LQKENI. The length of the CDR3 is 14 residues. The table lists this clone with a count of one. In the original analysis: Amplification with reference gene primers provided the estimates of nucleated cell counts. Generated by immunoSEQ multiplex PCR, the TCRdb table keeps only in-frame clones and is missing some. V and J calls and clone size are copied from that table; D and trimming were computed from the DNA. The sample lists 40,000 to 60,000 clones, 80% to 90% occurring once. Sequencing was carried out using peripheral blood. The V gene is TRBV18, the J gene TRBJ2-7; 7 bases align to TRBD1. This TCR was sampled from a woman over 75 with COVID-19, enrolled during active disease. CDR3 coding DNA: TGTGCCAGCTCAGCGGACAGGTCCTCCTACGAGCAGTACTTC. This sequence encodes CASSADRSSYEQYF.